A single sample gave rise to the 32 T cell receptor beta chains below, sequenced in a study of T cell repertoires in cytomegalovirus infection. TCRdb called the reads again in MiXCR, with one record for every CDR3 protein. The table has under 850,000 distinct CDR3 sequences, 35% to 45% seen once. The sample comprised PBMCs. These TCRs come from a human donor in good health (CMV status not recorded). Some clones in this sample may be carry-over from other donors' samples.

The chain is built from TRBV12-5 and TRBJ1-2, with D perhaps matching TRBD1 (5 bases). CDR3 length: 14 amino acids. Germline V CDR1 and CDR2: LGHNT, FRNRAP. V lost 1 base and J lost 4, with 10 bases in between. CDR3 sequence reads: CASGLGGSSYGYTF. CDR3 DNA sequence: TGTGCTAGTGGTTTGGGGGGCAGCTCCTATGGCTACACCTTC.

This clonotype was counted only a few times. This chain links TRBV12-3 or TRBV12-4 with TRBJ1-4; 7 positions match TRBD1. The CDR3 runs 19 residues. V shed 5 bases and J 0 bases; nucleotides not matched to a gene: 15. CDR3 bases: TGTGCCAGCAGTCCCCCGGGCAGGGGGATATTCACAACTAATGAAAAACTGTTTTTT. Its protein product is CASSPPGRGIFTTNEKLFF.

With regard to this clonotype: A much larger clonotype is one base distant, so this may be a read error. This chain connects TRBV7-2 to TRBJ2-1; weak D call: TRBD2 (6 bases). The better agreement between TRBJ2-7 and the DNA end casts doubt on the J call. This CDR3 is 16 amino acids long. In germline, CDR1 is SGHTA, CDR2 FQGNSA. The CDR3 sequence is CASSLRRDAPFDEQYF. The CDR3 DNA reads TGTGCCAGCAGCTTAAGGCGGGACGCGCCCTTCGATGAGCAGTACTTC.

The V gene is TRBV29-1, the J gene TRBJ2-5, with D possibly being TRBD2 (5 bases). Trimming cost V 6 bases and J 5 bases, with 22 bases left between them. In germline, CDR1 is SQVTM, CDR2 ANQGSEA. The length of the CDR3 is 15 residues. CDR3 sequence reads: CSVRVANLQGETQYF. The CDR3 nucleotides read TGCAGCGTCCGCGTAGCGAATCTTCAAGGGGAGACCCAGTACTTC.

This clonotype was seen a few times. This chain joins TRBV28 and TRBJ2-7, with no clear D. The CDR3 length is 12 residues. CDR1 is MDHEN, CDR2 SYDVKM, per germline. V dropped 1 base and J dropped 12 bases, with 13 bases sitting between them. DNA for the CDR3: TGTGCCAGCAGTTTATTTAGGCAGGAACGGTACTTC. It is translated as CASSLFRQERYF.

The V call is TRBV27, the J call TRBJ2-7; the D gene is possibly TRBD2 (5 bases). CDR1 MNHEY and CDR2 SMNVEV come from the germline V gene (reference sequence). This CDR3 region has 17 residues. V was pared by 3 bases and J by 6 bases, with 24 bases between. CDR3 sequence: CASSFRSDGIQTGEQYF. DNA for the CDR3: TGTGCCAGCAGTTTTAGATCCGACGGGATACAGACCGGCGAGCAGTACTTC.

The chain has TRBV28 and TRBJ2-7; D gene unclear. Germline CDR1 and CDR2: MDHEN and SYDVKM. The CDR3 extends over 12 amino acids. V shed 5 bases and J shed 5 bases, with 10 bases lying between them. The CDR3 DNA follows: TGTGCCAGCAGTCGATTAAGTGACGAGCAGTACTTC. As protein: CASSRLSDEQYF.

This clonotype was observed a few times. The J gene is TRBJ2-2, the V gene TRBV7-3, with D hard to call. The CDR3 covers 13 residues. Germline V CDR1 and CDR2: SGHTA, FQGTGA. V lost 4 bases, J lost 8 bases, and 11 bases lay in between. As DNA, the CDR3 is TGTGCCAGCAGCTCTGGTGGGATTGGGGAGCTGTTTTTT. Translated, it gives CASSSGGIGELFF.

DNA for the CDR3: TGTGCCACCAGCAGAGAGAACCGCCGCCAAGAGACCCAGTACTTC. It specifies CATSRENRRQETQYF. The chain links TRBV15 to TRBJ2-5; the D is unclear. Germline V CDR1 and CDR2: LNHNV, YYDKDF (reference sequence). The ends were cut back, 0 bases at V and 1 base at J, with 9 bases in the middle. This CDR3 has 15 residues.

The rearrangement uses TRBV6-5 and TRBJ2-7, with D possibly matching TRBD2 (6 bases). Germline V CDR1 and CDR2: MNHEY, SVGAGI. Trimming took off 5 bases at V and 4 bases at J, with 15 bases between the two ends. The CDR3 runs to 14 residues. This CDR3 reads CASSLFWGDYEQYF. Written as DNA, the CDR3 is TGTGCCAGCAGTCTTTTTTGGGGGGATTACGAGCAGTACTTC.

The rearrangement uses TRBV5-1 and TRBJ2-7, with unresolved D. CDR1 is SGHRS, CDR2 YFSETQ, per germline. Between the trimmed V and J ends, which lost 0 bases and 6 bases, there was a span of 16 bases. The CDR3 is made up of 15 amino acids. The CDR3 spells CASSLEVGRRGEQYF. CDR3 bases: TGCGCCAGCAGCTTGGAGGTAGGGCGGCGAGGCGAGCAGTACTTC.

The CDR3 DNA follows: TGTGCCAGCAGCGTCCGACCCACAGAGGGGTATGGCTACACCTTC. Protein product: CASSVRPTEGYGYTF. V usage is TRBV11-2 and J usage is TRBJ1-2; D might be TRBD1 (5 bases). Trimming pared 5 bases from V and 5 bases from J, leaving 18 bases between. CDR3 length: 15 amino acids. The germline gives CDR1 SGHAT, CDR2 FQNNGV.

The chain uses TRBV19 and TRBJ2-1; 7 bases match TRBD2. V lost 7 bases to trimming and J lost 8 bases; unmatched junction nucleotides: 5. This CDR3 has 12 residues. Germline loops: CDR1 LNHDA, CDR2 SQIVND (reference sequence). CDR3 in DNA: TGTGCCAGTACCACACGGGGGGATGAGCAGTTCTTC. Protein: CASTTRGDEQFF.

This clonotype was counted only a few times. CDR3 sequence reads: CASSPGLFLTSYEQYF. As DNA, the CDR3 is TGTGCCAGCAGCCCCGGTTTATTCCTGACCTCCTACGAGCAGTACTTC. The chain combines TRBV5-8 with TRBJ2-7; no clear D. The CDR3 runs 16 residues. Trimming shortened V by 4 bases and J by 0 bases, and 17 bases separated the two germline ends. The germline V gene encodes CDR1 SGHTS and CDR2 YDEGEE.

This clonotype was seen more than once but under ten times. The V call is TRBV27, the J call TRBJ2-1; 8 bases fit TRBD1. The CDR3 is made up of 13 amino acids. Germline V gene sequence: CDR1 MNHEY, CDR2 SMNVEV (reference sequence). V shed 3 bases, J shed 10 bases, and the junction held 5 bases outside the gene matches. In DNA form, the CDR3 reads TGTGCCAGCAGTTTCCAGGGGGCGTGGGAGCAGTTCTTC. It yields the protein CASSFQGAWEQFF.

The chain combines TRBV14 with TRBJ2-3; D might be TRBD1 (6 bases). CDR3 size: 16 residues. Deletions cut 0 bases from V and 1 base from J, with 11 bases between. From germline, CDR1 is SGHDN and CDR2 FVKESK. The CDR3 loop reads CASSQETGLGTDTQYF. The CDR3 nucleotides are TGTGCCAGCAGCCAAGAGACAGGACTCGGCACAGATACGCAGTATTTT.

The chain uses TRBV10-3 and TRBJ1-2; D is uncertain. CDR1 is ENHRY and CDR2 is SYGVKD in the germline V gene. The germline V and J ends were trimmed by 0 bases and 3 bases, with 8 bases remaining between them. The CDR3 length is 14 residues. CDR3 sequence (DNA): TGTGCCATCAGTGAGTCCAACGGAGACTATGGCTACACCTTC. Its protein product is CAISESNGDYGYTF.

The chain uses TRBV20-1 and TRBJ2-6; maybe TRBD2 (6 bases). Per germline, CDR1 DFQATT and CDR2 SNEGSKA (reference sequence). This CDR3 comprises 14 residues. The germline V and J ends were trimmed by 3 bases and 2 bases, with 8 bases remaining between them. The CDR3 loop is CSASREAGANVLTF. The CDR3 DNA reads TGCAGTGCTAGCAGGGAGGCTGGGGCCAACGTCCTGACTTTC.

The rearrangement links TRBV3-1 to TRBJ2-1; 8 bases map to TRBD2. Losses at the gene ends were 4 bases for V and 0 bases for J; bases not matched to a gene: 5. The length of the CDR3 is 16 residues. The germline V gene encodes CDR1 LGHDT and CDR2 YNNKEL (reference sequence). CDR3: CASSPRGGSSYNEQFF. The CDR3 DNA sequence: TGTGCCAGCAGCCCACGGGGGGGAAGCTCCTACAATGAGCAGTTCTTC.

This chain joins TRBV20-1 and TRBJ1-1; D ambiguous. The V gene lost 5 bases and the J gene lost 1 base, with 14 bases spanning the gap. In germline, CDR1 is DFQATT, CDR2 SNEGSKA (reference sequence). The CDR3 totals 14 residues. This chain's CDR3 is CSARLAAWNTEAFF. The DNA for the CDR3 is TGCAGTGCTCGGCTGGCAGCCTGGAACACTGAAGCTTTCTTT.

V usage is TRBV7-2 and J usage is TRBJ2-1; D is perhaps TRBD2 (6 bases). The CDR3 is 15 residues long. Per germline, CDR1 SGHTA and CDR2 FQGNSA. V was pared by 6 bases and J by 8 bases, with 20 bases between. CDR3 in amino acids: CASSRSGGGGDEQFF. CDR3 sequence (DNA): TGTGCCAGCAGTCGGTCCGGGGGAGGAGGCGATGAGCAGTTCTTC.

A word on this clonotype: Since a much larger clone is just one base distant, this may be a read error. The chain couples TRBV7-9 to TRBJ1-3, with TRBD1 as a possible D gene (6 bases). CDR3 length: 15 amino acids. V gave up 4 bases and J gave up 4 bases, with 14 bases separating them. Germline V gene sequence: CDR1 SEHNR, CDR2 FQNEAQ (reference sequence). The chain's CDR3 is CASSSPRQGGNTIYF. CDR3 nucleotides: TGTGCCAGCAGCTCCCCCCGGCAGGGGGGAAACACCATATATTTT.

Ten or more counts support this clonotype. This chain connects TRBV7-2 to TRBJ2-5; TRBD1 matches at 12 bases. The CDR3 sequence is 16 residues long. Germline trimming cut 6 bases from V and 4 bases from J; bases unmatched to any gene: 9. Germline V gene data show CDR1 as SGHTA and CDR2 as FQGNSA. The CDR3: CASRDGTGGFAETQYF. The CDR3 coding sequence is TGTGCCAGCAGGGACGGGACAGGGGGCTTTGCAGAGACCCAGTACTTC.

The gene calls are TRBV6-1 and TRBJ1-1; no clear D. Germline V gene data show CDR1 as MNHNS and CDR2 as SASEGT. Trimming left V 8 bases short and J 2 bases short, with 12 bases between. The length of the CDR3 is 13 residues. DNA for the CDR3: TGTGCCAGCTGGCGGGAGATAAACACTGAAGCTTTCTTT. Its translation: CASWREINTEAFF.

CDR3 sequence (DNA): TGTGCCAGCAACTCGGGACAGGTAGTTGGGGAGCTGTTTTTT. This sequence encodes CASNSGQVVGELFF. V and J are TRBV27 and TRBJ2-2, with 8 bases lining up with TRBD1. After removal of 7 bases from V and 8 bases from J, the junction contained 9 bases not matched to a gene. Per germline, CDR1 MNHEY and CDR2 SMNVEV (reference sequence). This CDR3 contains 14 residues.

The chain uses TRBV25-1 and TRBJ1-1, with D possibly TRBD1 on 5 matching bases. Germline lookup yields CDR1 MGHDK and CDR2 SYGVNS. The V end lost 1 base, the J end lost 1 base, and 10 bases lay between the germline ends. CDR3 length: 15 amino acids. CDR3 in amino acids: CASSEWGTRNTEAFF. The CDR3 DNA follows: TGTGCCAGCAGTGAATGGGGCACACGGAACACTGAAGCTTTCTTT. Filled out from reference TRBV25-1 and TRBJ1-1, the complete variable domain reads EADIYQTPRYLVIGTGKKITLECSQTMGHDKMYWYQQDPGMELHLIHYSYGVNSTEKGDLSSESTVSRIRTEHFPLTLESARPSHTSQYLCASSEWGTRNTEAFFGQGTRLTVV.

The V and J genes are TRBV27 and TRBJ2-5, with D possibly being TRBD1 (6 bases). V lost 0 bases and J 6 bases, leaving 14 bases between the germline ends. Germline CDR1 is MNHEY and CDR2 is SMNVEV (reference sequence). The CDR3 loop spans 15 amino acids. The CDR3 sequence is CASSLSEEGVKTQYF. CDR3 in DNA: TGTGCCAGCAGTTTATCAGAAGAGGGGGTAAAGACCCAGTACTTC.

The chain is built from TRBV6-1 and TRBJ1-2, with 8 bases that match TRBD1. The ends lost 2 bases at V and 4 bases at J; junction bases unmatched: 6. From germline, CDR1 is MNHNS and CDR2 SASEGT. This CDR3 contains 15 residues. The CDR3, as DNA: TGTGCCAGCAGTGAATCCCAGGGGGCAGGCTATGGCTACACCTTC. This sequence encodes CASSESQGAGYGYTF.

The V gene is TRBV7-6, the J gene TRBJ2-7; possibly TRBD1 for D (6 bases). Trimming left V 7 bases short and J 6 bases short, with 22 bases between. The germline V gene has CDR1 SGHVS and CDR2 FNYEAQ. There are 15 residues in the CDR3. The CDR3 DNA reads TGTGCCAGCAACCCTACAGGGTCCGTCTCGGCCGAGCAGTACTTC. Protein product: CASNPTGSVSAEQYF.

This sequence joins TRBV5-1 and TRBJ2-5; maybe TRBD1 (6 bases). The CDR3 is made up of 15 amino acids. V gave up 4 bases and J gave up 0 bases, with 13 bases separating them. Germline CDR1 is SGHRS and CDR2 is YFSETQ. The CDR3 DNA reads TGCGCCAGCAGCGGCGGACAGTTGTACCAAGAGACCCAGTACTTC. It codes for CASSGGQLYQETQYF.

This clonotype was seen only once. An end of the junction does not agree with germline; a read error may underlie this. This chain uses TRBV7-6 with TRBJ1-5; D is undetermined. Germline CDR1 SGHVS, CDR2 FNYEAQ. The CDR3 contains 13 residues. The CDR3 here is CASSLDGVQPLHF. The CDR3 DNA reads as TGTGCCAGCAGCTTAGATGGGGTTCAGCCCCTGCATTTT. The complete variable domain, with remaining parts taken from reference TRBV7-6 and TRBJ1-5, reads GAGVSQSPRYKVTKRGQDVALRCDPISGHVSLYWYRQALGQGPEFLTYFNYEAQQDKSGLPNDRFSAERPEGSISTLTIQRTEQRDSAMYRCASSLDGVQPLHFGDGTRLSIL.

In its sample, this clonotype was seen a few times. This chain links TRBV28 with TRBJ2-5; no reliable D call. The germline V and J ends were trimmed by 10 bases and 4 bases, with 10 bases remaining between them. The V gene's germline CDR1 is MDHEN and CDR2 SYDVKM. The CDR3 has 11 amino acids. The CDR3 protein is CAIKIVETQYF. Here the CDR3 DNA reads TGTGCCATCAAGATAGTAGAGACCCAGTACTTC.